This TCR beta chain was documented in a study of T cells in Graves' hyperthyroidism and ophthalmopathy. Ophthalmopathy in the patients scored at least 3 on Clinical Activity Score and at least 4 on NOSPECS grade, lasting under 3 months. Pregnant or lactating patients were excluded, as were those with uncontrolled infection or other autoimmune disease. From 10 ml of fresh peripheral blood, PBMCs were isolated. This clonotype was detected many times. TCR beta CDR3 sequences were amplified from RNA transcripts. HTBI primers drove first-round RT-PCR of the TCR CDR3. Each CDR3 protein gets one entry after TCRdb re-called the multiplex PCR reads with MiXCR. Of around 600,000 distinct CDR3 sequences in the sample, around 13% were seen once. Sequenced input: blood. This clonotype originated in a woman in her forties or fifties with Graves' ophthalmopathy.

CDR3 DNA: TGTGCCACCAGCGGCGAGACCGACGAGCAGTACTTC. It codes for CATSGETDEQYF. The V and J genes are TRBV24-1 and TRBJ2-7; D uncertain. Trimming left V 7 bases short and J 5 bases short, with 11 bases between. From germline, CDR1 is KGHDR and CDR2 SFDVKD. The CDR3 covers 12 residues.